These T cell receptor beta chains were read from a single sample in a study of blood T cell repertoires in COVID-19. Assay used: immunoSEQ multiplex PCR; TCRdb lists only in-frame clones, some missing. Of roughly 77,000 clones in the sample, roughly 85% are singletons; the top ten hold 26%. The source material was peripheral blood. These receptors all stem from a man in his fifties or sixties with active or convalescent COVID-19. Each CDR3 is given with its conserved first and last residue. D genes are given only for firm matches. A row's size may be missing; if present it is once, few, many or a size class.

J gene	D gene	clone size	V gene	CDR3 DNA	CDR3 protein
TRBJ1-6	-	-	TRBV18	TGTGCCAGCTCACCATCGGAACAGGCTTCACCCCTCCACTTT	CASSPSEQASPLHF
TRBJ2-5	TRBD2	-	TRBV5-1	TGCGCCAGCACCTATTCCCCTCCGGGGGAGGGAGAGACCCAGTACTTC	CASTYSPPGEGETQYF
TRBJ1-1	-	once	TRBV2	TGTGCCAGGGCGGGGGCCCCGGGGACTGAAGCTTTCTTT	CARAGAPGTEAFF
TRBJ2-7	-	-	TRBV5-1	TGCGCCAGCAGCTTGGACTCAGGAAGCTCCTACGAGCAGTACTTC	CASSLDSGSSYEQYF
TRBJ1-3	-	-	TRBV21-1	TGTGCCAGCAGCGAAAAAAGGACAGGCCAAGGAAACACCATATATTTT	CASSEKRTGQGNTIYF
TRBJ1-3	-	-	TRBV27	TGTGCCAGCAGGATGAGCTCTGGAAACACCATATATTTT	CASRMSSGNTIYF
TRBJ2-5	TRBD2	-	TRBV6-5	TGTGCCAGCAGGGGACTAGCCGAAGAGACCCAGTACTTC	CASRGLAEETQYF
TRBJ2-3	-	-	TRBV5-4	TGTGCCAGCAGCTTGGTGGCTTCCACAGATACGCAGTATTTT	CASSLVASTDTQYF
TRBJ1-2	-	few	TRBV29-1	TGCAGCGTTGAATTTTATCAGGGGTTTGGCTACACCTTC	CSVEFYQGFGYTF
TRBJ2-3	TRBD2	once	TRBV7-9	TGTGCCAGCAGCCAACAAGGACTAGCGGGGGGGCGAGATACGCAGTATTTT	CASSQQGLAGGRDTQYF
TRBJ2-3	-	-	TRBV7-9	TGTGCCAGCAGGAAGGGGGATACGCAGTATTTT	CASRKGDTQYF
TRBJ2-1	-	-	TRBV28	TGTGCCAGCAGCCTCGACACCTACAATGAGCAGTTCTTC	CASSLDTYNEQFF
TRBJ2-3	-	few	TRBV4-2	TGTGCCAGCAGCCAAGATCCGTACGGAGGAGATACGCAGTATTTT	CASSQDPYGGDTQYF
TRBJ1-2	-	-	TRBV5-1	TGCGCCAGCAGCTTCGGGGACAACAACTATGGCTACACCTTC	CASSFGDNNYGYTF
TRBJ2-3	-	-	TRBV6-4	TGTGCCAGCAGTGTGGGGGACACCACAGATACGCAGTATTTT	CASSVGDTTDTQYF
TRBJ2-7	TRBD1	few	TRBV6-2/TRBV6-3	TGTGCCAGCAGTTACTCGATACAGGGGGCTTCCTTCAACTCCTACGAGCAGTACTTC	CASSYSIQGASFNSYEQYF
TRBJ2-2	TRBD1	-	TRBV5-1	TGCGCCAGCTCGGGGACAGGGTACACCGGGGAGCTGTTTTTT	CASSGTGYTGELFF
TRBJ1-2	TRBD1	-	TRBV7-2	TGTGCCAGCAGCTCGGGACAGGGTTACGGCTACACCTTC	CASSSGQGYGYTF
TRBJ1-6	-	-	TRBV6-5	TGTGCCAGCAGTTATATACACAGAAATTCACCCCTCCACTTT	CASSYIHRNSPLHF
TRBJ1-5	-	many	TRBV29-1	TGCAGCGTTCAGTCGGGAGCTGGTAATCAGCCCCAGCATTTT	CSVQSGAGNQPQHF
TRBJ1-2	TRBD1	few	TRBV23-1	TGCCCCAGCCGTCGACCCGGGACAGGGGGCTACTATGGCTACACCTTC	CPSRRPGTGGYYGYTF
TRBJ1-4	-	-	TRBV2	TGTGCCACAGGAAGGTTAGGGGTGGGGGCCGAAAAACTGTTTTTT	CATGRLGVGAEKLFF
TRBJ1-2	TRBD1	-	TRBV5-8	TGTGCCAGCAGCTCCCCGGACAGGTCTATCCATGGCTACACCTTC	CASSSPDRSIHGYTF
TRBJ2-7	-	-	TRBV2	TGTGCCAGCAGTGTGGCAGGCTACGAGCAGTACTTC	CASSVAGYEQYF
TRBJ1-6	TRBD1	-	TRBV5-3	TGTGCCAGAATATGGGACAGGTATAATTCACCCCTCCACTTT	CARIWDRYNSPLHF
TRBJ1-1	TRBD1	-	TRBV11-3	TGTGCCAGCAGCTCTGGACAGGGATCGGAGACTGAAGCTTTCTTT	CASSSGQGSETEAFF
TRBJ2-1	TRBD2	-	TRBV6-5	TGTGCCAGCAGGACTAGCGGGGACTACAATGAGCAGTTCTTC	CASRTSGDYNEQFF
TRBJ1-1	-	-	TRBV11-2	TGTGCCAGCAGCTTAGCTGTGGAAGCTTTCTTT	CASSLAVEAFF
TRBJ1-3	-	-	TRBV28	TGTGCCAGCAGACCCGGGGTAGGCAACACCATATATTTT	CASRPGVGNTIYF
TRBJ1-1	-	-	TRBV12-3/TRBV12-4	TGTGCCAGCAGTTTGCCTGGGGCGGTGGCTTTCTTT	CASSLPGAVAFF
TRBJ2-5	-	-	TRBV2	TGTGCCAGCAGTGAAGGGGGGCTCCAAGAGACCCAGTACTTC	CASSEGGLQETQYF
TRBJ1-1	-	-	TRBV19	TGTGCCAGTAGAAGAAGAGGGGGTCTAATCACTGAAGCTTTCTTT	CASRRRGGLITEAFF
TRBJ2-7	TRBD1	-	TRBV27	TGTGCCAGCAGTTTATTTTTAGCAGGGGGCGTCAGCTACGAGCAGTACTTC	CASSLFLAGGVSYEQYF
TRBJ1-3	-	few	TRBV4-1	TGCGCCAGCAGCCAAGAGCAAAACAGGGCGCTTGGAAACACCATATATTTT	CASSQEQNRALGNTIYF
TRBJ1-4	-	-	TRBV21-1	TGTGCCAGCAGGGACAGGGGGTCAAATGAAAAACTGTTTTTT	CASRDRGSNEKLFF
TRBJ2-1	TRBD2	-	TRBV5-1	TGCGCCAGCAGCTTGGAGCTAGCGGGGGGGCGCTCCTACAATGAGCAGTTCTTC	CASSLELAGGRSYNEQFF
TRBJ2-2	-	-	TRBV18	TGTGCCAGCTCACTAGGACAGCCCTCGAACACCGGGGAGCTGTTTTTT	CASSLGQPSNTGELFF
TRBJ1-2	-	-	TRBV6-1	TGTGCCAGCAGTGACAGTACTAACTATGGCTACACCTTC	CASSDSTNYGYTF
TRBJ2-3	-	once	TRBV30	TGTGCCTGGAGACCGGTATCTAGCACAGATACGCAGTATTTT	CAWRPVSSTDTQYF
TRBJ2-3	-	-	TRBV7-3	TGTGCCAGCGCCTCCGGGGAACTCACAGATACGCAGTATTTT	CASASGELTDTQYF
TRBJ2-7	-	medium-sized	TRBV13	TGTGCCAGCAGCTACGGACATCACGAGCAGTACTTC	CASSYGHHEQYF
TRBJ2-1	TRBD1	once	TRBV24-1	TGTGCCACCAGTGCCCCCGGGACAGGGATATTCAATGAGCAGTTCTTC	CATSAPGTGIFNEQFF
TRBJ2-5	TRBD2	-	TRBV7-8	TGTGCCAGCAGCCCCTCGGGCGGGGGGGTGGAGACCCAGTACTTC	CASSPSGGGVETQYF
TRBJ2-3	TRBD2	once	TRBV4-2	TGTGCCAGCAGCCAGGGCGTAGCGGGGATCCCCGGGGTCCCAGATACGCAGTATTTT	CASSQGVAGIPGVPDTQYF
TRBJ2-3	-	-	TRBV5-1	TGCGCCAGCAGCTTGGCGGGGGGCCTCACAGATACGCAGTATTTT	CASSLAGGLTDTQYF
TRBJ1-5	TRBD1	-	TRBV5-6	TGTGCCAGCAGCTTGCGGCAGGGGGCCCAGCCCCAGCATTTT	CASSLRQGAQPQHF
TRBJ2-7	TRBD1	-	TRBV12-3/TRBV12-4	TGTGCCAGCAGACCGGGACAGCGCTACGAGCAGTACTTC	CASRPGQRYEQYF
TRBJ1-5	TRBD1	few	TRBV15	TGTGCCACCAGCTCAAGTCAGGGGGGTTTCAATCAGCCCCAGCATTTT	CATSSSQGGFNQPQHF
TRBJ2-7	TRBD2	-	TRBV15	TGTGCCACCAGCAGAGGGGGGGGTTACTACGAGCAGTACTTC	CATSRGGGYYEQYF
TRBJ2-3	TRBD1	-	TRBV18	TGTGCCAGCTCACCGGGGACAGGGGGCAGAACAGATACGCAGTATTTT	CASSPGTGGRTDTQYF
TRBJ2-1	TRBD2	few	TRBV14	TGTGCCAGCAGCCAAGGGATAGCGGGGGGCGAGCAGTTCTTC	CASSQGIAGGEQFF